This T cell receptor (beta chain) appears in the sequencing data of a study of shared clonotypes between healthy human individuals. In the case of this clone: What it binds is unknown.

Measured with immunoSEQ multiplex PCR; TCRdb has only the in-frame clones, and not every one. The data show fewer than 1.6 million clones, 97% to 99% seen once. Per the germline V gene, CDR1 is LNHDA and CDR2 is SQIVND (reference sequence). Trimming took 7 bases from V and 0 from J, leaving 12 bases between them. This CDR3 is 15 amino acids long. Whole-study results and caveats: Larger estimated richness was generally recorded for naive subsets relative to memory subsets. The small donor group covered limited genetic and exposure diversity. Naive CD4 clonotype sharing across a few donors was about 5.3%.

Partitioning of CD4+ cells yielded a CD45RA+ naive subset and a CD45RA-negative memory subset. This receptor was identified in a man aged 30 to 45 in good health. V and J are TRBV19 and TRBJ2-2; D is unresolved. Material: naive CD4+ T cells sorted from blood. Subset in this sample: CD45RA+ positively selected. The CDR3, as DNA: TGTGCCAGTAACCCCGTACGGGCGAACACCGGGGAGCTGTTTTTT. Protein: CASNPVRANTGELFF.